This TCR beta chain stems from a study of OX40 agonist ivuxolimab in advanced cancers. At the level of the study: Prior anti-PD-1, anti-PD-L1 or anti-CTLA-4 therapy did not bar entry, and approximately 43% had some. Regarding the study as a whole: Undetermined was the antigen specificity of the expanded peripheral T cells. Doses of 0.1 to 3.0 mg/kg were accompanied by clonal expansion of CD4+ and CD8+ blood T cells by week 6.

CDR3 length equals 15 residues. The V gene lost 6 bases and the J gene lost 2 bases, with 17 bases spanning the gap. Germline-derived CDR1 and CDR2 are MNHEY and SVGAGI. Generated by immunoSEQ multiplex PCR, the TCRdb table keeps only in-frame clones and is missing some. The table shows tens of thousands of clones, with roughly 94% occurring only once. Comments on this clone: No antigen is known for it.

The source material was CD4+ or CD8+ T cells sorted from blood, sampled in a trial of the OX40 agonist ivuxolimab. The V gene is TRBV6-5, the J gene TRBJ2-7; weak D call: TRBD1 (6 bases). The clonotype was recovered from an adult with an advanced solid tumor such as melanoma, head and neck, liver or kidney cancer. CDR3 sequence reads: CASSHSRQDPYEQYF. CDR3 bases: TGTGCCAGCAGCCACTCACGACAGGACCCCTACGAGCAGTACTTC.